This TCR beta chain stems from a study of regulatory T cells in long-lasting Graves disease. The CDR3 extends over 16 amino acids. Trimming removed 0 bases from V and 3 bases from J; junction bases left unmatched: 7. Per the germline V gene, CDR1 is KGHSH and CDR2 is LQKENI. This clonotype was counted between two and nine times. As yet, its antigen is unknown. The time point here: newly diagnosed GD, antithyroid drugs for less than 3 months. There was RNA extracted from PBMCs, and the TCR library was made from it. American Thyroid Association guidelines were used to diagnose Graves' disease. General study points: The study found TRBV28, TRBJ1-2 and TRBJ2-5 favored in persistent disease. Persistent patients shared more public clonotypes (roughly 3,000) than newly diagnosed patients (approximately 1,000).

Arm-PCR of CDR3 regions and iRepertoire HTBI primers were used to build TCR beta libraries. TCRdb redid the calling of the multiplex PCR reads with MiXCR, one entry per CDR3 protein. The sample includes about 360,000 distinct CDR3 sequences, around 15% of them seen just once. This same sample was also taken into another study, of T cells in Graves' hyperthyroidism and ophthalmopathy. This second study notes: The TCR CDR3 first-round RT-PCR relied on the HTBI primer set.

The specimen comprised peripheral blood mononuclear cells (PBMCs), sampled at new diagnosis, from a patient treated with antithyroid drugs. The genes are TRBV18 and TRBJ1-2, with TRBD1 matching over 7 bases. The sequence came from a woman between 18 and 29 years old with Graves disease. The CDR3 protein is CASSPPEEGADYGYTF. CDR3 coding DNA: TGTGCCAGCTCACCACCGGAGGAGGGGGCTGACTATGGCTACACCTTC.